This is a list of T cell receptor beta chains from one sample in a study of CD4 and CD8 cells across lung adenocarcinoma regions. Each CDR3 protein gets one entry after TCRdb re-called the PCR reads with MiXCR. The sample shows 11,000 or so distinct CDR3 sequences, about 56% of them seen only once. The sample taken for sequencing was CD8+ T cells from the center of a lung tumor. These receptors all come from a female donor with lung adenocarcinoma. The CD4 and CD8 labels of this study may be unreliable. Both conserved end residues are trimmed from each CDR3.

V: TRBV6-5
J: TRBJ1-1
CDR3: ASSYTSIGTEAF

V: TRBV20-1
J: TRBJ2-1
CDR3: SAMTGTAGREQF

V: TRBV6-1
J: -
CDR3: ASSPGTGSYEQY

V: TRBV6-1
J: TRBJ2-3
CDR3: ASSPRGLPAKDTQY

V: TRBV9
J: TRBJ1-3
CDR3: ASSVRAHSGNTIY

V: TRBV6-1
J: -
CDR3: ASSEALSEYEQY

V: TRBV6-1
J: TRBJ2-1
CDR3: ASSEGGGDYNEQF

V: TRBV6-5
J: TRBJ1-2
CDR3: ASSYEFRSAYGYT

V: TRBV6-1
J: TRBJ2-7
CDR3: ASRVGGISYEQY

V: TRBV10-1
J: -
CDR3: ASSDRGYEQY

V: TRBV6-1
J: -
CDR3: ASSARDRGYEQY

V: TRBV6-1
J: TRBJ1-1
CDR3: ASSRQGVSEAF

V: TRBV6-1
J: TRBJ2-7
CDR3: ASQVLSSYEQY

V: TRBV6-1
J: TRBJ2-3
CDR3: ASRNEAVSTDTQY

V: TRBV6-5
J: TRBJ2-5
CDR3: ASSLTGTGIETQY

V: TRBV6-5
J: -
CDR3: ASVGLGYYEQY

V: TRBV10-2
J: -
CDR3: ASSLSSGDKNEQY

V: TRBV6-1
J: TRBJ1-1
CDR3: ASRGKENTEAF

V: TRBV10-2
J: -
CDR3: ASSWGQGMSETQY

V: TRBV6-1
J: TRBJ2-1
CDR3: ASTPRLLAGYNEQF

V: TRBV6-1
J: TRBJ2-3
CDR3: ASRKGGVNTDAQY

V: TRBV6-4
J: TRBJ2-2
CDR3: ASSDSAVGGELF

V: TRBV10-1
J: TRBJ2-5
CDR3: ASSESKGSGYNEQY